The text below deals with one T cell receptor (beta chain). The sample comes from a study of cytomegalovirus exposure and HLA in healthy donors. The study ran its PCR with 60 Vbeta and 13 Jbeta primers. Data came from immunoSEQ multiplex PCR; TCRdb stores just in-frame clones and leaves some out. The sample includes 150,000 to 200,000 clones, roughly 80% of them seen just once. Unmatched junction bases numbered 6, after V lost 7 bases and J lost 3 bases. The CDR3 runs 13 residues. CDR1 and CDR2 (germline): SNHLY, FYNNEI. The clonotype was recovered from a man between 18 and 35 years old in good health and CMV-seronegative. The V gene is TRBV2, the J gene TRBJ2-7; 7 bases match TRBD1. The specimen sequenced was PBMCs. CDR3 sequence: CASTTGTDYEQYF. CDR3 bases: TGTGCCAGCACCACCGGGACAGACTACGAGCAGTACTTC. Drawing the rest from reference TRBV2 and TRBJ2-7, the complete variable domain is EPEVTQTPSHQVTQMGQEVILRCVPISNHLYFYWYRQILGQKVEFLVSFYNNEISEKSEIFDDQFSVERPDGSNFTLKIRSTKLEDSAMYFCASTTGTDYEQYFGPGTRLTVT.